This T cell receptor beta chain derives from a study of Graves' ophthalmopathy and Graves' hyperthyroidism. Looking at the study overall: Peripheral blood was gathered at the point of initial diagnosis, before any treatment started.

Study outcomes and limitations: Ophthalmopathy and stable hyperthyroidism were discriminated by a 13-signature model, with about 91% sensitivity and 81.08% specificity. As the model predicted ophthalmopathy progression, it achieved a sensitivity of 65% to 71% and a specificity of approximately 72%. The blood repertoire also included most expanded thyroid clonotypes above 0.001 frequency.

For repertoire sequencing, the TCR beta CDR3 regions were amplified from RNA transcripts. RT-PCR in the first round used HTBI primers; a second-round multiplex PCR followed. TCRdb re-derived calls from the multiplex PCR reads in MiXCR, one entry per CDR3 protein. Of more than 300,000 distinct CDR3 sequences in the sample, about 18% were seen once. In germline, CDR1 is LNHDA, CDR2 SQIVND (reference sequence). Trimming took off 10 bases at V and 9 bases at J, with 15 bases between the two ends. The CDR3 is made up of 12 amino acids. To note about this clonotype: What it binds is unknown. It may be a read error: a sequence one base away is much more abundant. Given the absence of the conserved phenylalanine or tryptophan at the CDR3 end, a read error is likely.

The receptor was derived from an adult woman with stable Graves' hyperthyroidism. The V call is TRBV19, the J call TRBJ2-2; D not resolved. The sequenced sample was peripheral blood. CDR3 bases: TGTGCCACCATCAGCCAGTCCTGGGAGCTGTTTTTG. Its protein product is CATISQSWELFL.